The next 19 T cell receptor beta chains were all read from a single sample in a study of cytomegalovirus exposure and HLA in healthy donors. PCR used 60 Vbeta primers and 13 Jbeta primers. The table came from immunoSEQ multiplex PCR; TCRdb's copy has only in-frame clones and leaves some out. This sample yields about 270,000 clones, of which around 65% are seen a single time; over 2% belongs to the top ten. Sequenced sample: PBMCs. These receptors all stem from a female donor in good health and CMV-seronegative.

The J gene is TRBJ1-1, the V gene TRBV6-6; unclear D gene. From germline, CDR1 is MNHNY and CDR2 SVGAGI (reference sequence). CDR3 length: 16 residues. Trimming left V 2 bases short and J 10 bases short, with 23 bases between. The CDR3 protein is CASSYPTDWASRGAFF. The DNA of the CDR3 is TGTGCCAGCAGTTACCCCACCGATTGGGCCTCTCGGGGAGCTTTCTTT.

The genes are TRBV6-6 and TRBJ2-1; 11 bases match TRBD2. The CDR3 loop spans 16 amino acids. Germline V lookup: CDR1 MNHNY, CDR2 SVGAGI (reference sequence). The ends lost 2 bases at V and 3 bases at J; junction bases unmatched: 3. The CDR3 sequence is CASSYRGLAVYNEQFF. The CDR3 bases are TGTGCCAGCAGTTACAGGGGACTAGCGGTCTACAATGAGCAGTTCTTC.

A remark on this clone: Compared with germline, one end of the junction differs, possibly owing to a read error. The CDR3 protein is CSSSLVAQGYEQYF. In DNA, the CDR3 is TGTTCCAGCAGCTTAGTCGCGCAGGGCTACGAGCAGTACTTC. V usage is TRBV7-9 and J usage is TRBJ2-7; D might be TRBD1 (5 bases). The CDR3 has 14 amino acids. The germline CDR1 and CDR2 sequences are SEHNR and FQNEAQ (reference sequence).

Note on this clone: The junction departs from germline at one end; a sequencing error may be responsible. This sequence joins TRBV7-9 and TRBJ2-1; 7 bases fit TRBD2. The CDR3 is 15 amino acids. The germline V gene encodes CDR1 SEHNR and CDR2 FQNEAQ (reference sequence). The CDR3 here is CSSSLSASGANEQFF. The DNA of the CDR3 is TGTTCCAGCAGCTTATCGGCCAGCGGGGCCAATGAGCAGTTCTTC. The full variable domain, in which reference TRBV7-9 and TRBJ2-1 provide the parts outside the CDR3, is DTGVSQNPRHKITKRGQNVTFRCDPISEHNRLYWYRQTLGQGPEFLTYFQNEAQLEKSRLLSDRFSAERPKGSFSTLEIQRTEQGDSAMYLCSSSLSASGANEQFFGPGTRLTVL.

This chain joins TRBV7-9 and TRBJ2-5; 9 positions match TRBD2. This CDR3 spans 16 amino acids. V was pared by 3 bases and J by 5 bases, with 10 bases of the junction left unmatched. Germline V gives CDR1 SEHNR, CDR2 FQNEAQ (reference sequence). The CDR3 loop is CASSLPHSGSFETQYF. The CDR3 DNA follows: TGTGCCAGCAGCTTGCCTCATAGCGGGAGCTTCGAGACCCAGTACTTC.

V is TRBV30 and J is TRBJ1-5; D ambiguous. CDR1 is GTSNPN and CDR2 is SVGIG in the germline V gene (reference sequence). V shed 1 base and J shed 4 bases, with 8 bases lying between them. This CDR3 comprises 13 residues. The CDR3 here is CAWSGLTNQPQHF. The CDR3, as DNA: TGTGCCTGGAGTGGACTTACAAATCAGCCCCAGCATTTT.

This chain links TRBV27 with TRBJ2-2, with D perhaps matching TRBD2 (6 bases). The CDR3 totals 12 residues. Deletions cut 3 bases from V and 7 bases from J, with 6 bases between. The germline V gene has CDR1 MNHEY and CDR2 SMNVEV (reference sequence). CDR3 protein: CASSFGGGELFF. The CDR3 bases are TGTGCCAGCAGTTTCGGGGGCGGGGAGCTGTTTTTT.

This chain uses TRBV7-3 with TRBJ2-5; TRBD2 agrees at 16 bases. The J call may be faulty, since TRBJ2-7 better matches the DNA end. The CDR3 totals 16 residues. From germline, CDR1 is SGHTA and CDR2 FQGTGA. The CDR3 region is CASSAGLAGGGYEQYF. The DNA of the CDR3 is TGTGCCAGCAGCGCGGGACTAGCGGGAGGGGGATACGAGCAGTACTTC.

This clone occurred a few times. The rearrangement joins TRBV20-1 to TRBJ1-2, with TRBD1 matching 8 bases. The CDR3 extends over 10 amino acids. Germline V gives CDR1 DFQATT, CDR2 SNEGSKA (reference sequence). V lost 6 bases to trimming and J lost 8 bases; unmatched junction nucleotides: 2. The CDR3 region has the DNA TGCAGTGCGTCAGGGGGCGGCTACACCTTC. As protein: CSASGGGYTF.

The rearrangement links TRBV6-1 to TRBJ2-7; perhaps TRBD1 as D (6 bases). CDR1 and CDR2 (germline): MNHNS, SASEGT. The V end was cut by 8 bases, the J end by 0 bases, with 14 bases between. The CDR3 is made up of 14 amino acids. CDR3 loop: CASAPTGISYEQYF. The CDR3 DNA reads TGTGCCAGCGCCCCTACAGGGATCTCCTACGAGCAGTACTTC.

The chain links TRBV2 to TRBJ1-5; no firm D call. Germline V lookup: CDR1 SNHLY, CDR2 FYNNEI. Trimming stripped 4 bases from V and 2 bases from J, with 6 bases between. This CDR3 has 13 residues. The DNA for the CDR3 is TGTGCCAGCAGTGGGGCAGGCAATCAGCCCCAGCATTTT. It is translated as CASSGAGNQPQHF.

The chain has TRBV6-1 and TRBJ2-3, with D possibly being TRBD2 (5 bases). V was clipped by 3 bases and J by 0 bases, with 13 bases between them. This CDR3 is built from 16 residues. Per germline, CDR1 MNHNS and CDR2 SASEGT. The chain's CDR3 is CASSDPSGYSTDTQYF. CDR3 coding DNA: TGTGCCAGCAGTGATCCCAGCGGCTATAGCACAGATACGCAGTATTTT.

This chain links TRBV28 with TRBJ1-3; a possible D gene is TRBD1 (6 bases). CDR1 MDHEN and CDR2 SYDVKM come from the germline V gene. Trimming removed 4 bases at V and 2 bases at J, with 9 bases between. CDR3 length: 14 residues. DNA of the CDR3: TGTGCCAGCAGTTACAGGGAGACTGGAAACACCATATATTTT. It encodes CASSYRETGNTIYF.

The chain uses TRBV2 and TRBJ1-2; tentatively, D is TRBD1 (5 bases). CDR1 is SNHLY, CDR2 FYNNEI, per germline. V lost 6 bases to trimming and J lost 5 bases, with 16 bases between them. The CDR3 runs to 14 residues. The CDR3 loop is CASRGGFSEYGYTF. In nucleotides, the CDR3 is TGTGCCAGCAGGGGGGGGTTCTCCGAGTATGGCTACACCTTC.

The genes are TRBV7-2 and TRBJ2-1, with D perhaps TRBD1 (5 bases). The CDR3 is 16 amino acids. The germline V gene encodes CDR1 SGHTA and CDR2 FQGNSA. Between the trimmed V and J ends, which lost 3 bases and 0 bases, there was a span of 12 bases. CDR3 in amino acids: CASSLIRVGSYNEQFF. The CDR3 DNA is TGTGCCAGCAGCTTGATCAGGGTGGGCTCCTACAATGAGCAGTTCTTC.

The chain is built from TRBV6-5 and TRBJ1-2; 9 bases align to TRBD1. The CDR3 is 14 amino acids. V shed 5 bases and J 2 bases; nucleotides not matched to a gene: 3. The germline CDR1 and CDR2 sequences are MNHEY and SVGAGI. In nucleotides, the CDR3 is TGTGCCAGCAGTCGGACAGGGGAGAACTATGGCTACACCTTC. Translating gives CASSRTGENYGYTF.

CDR3 coding DNA: TGTGCCAGCAGCGACAGGGGGCGCGGCTACACCTTC. Translating it yields CASSDRGRGYTF. The genes are TRBV2 and TRBJ1-2; 10 nucleotides align to TRBD1. CDR3 length: 12 residues. Germline trimming cut 6 bases from V and 8 bases from J; bases unmatched to any gene: 3. Germline V gene sequence: CDR1 SNHLY, CDR2 FYNNEI.

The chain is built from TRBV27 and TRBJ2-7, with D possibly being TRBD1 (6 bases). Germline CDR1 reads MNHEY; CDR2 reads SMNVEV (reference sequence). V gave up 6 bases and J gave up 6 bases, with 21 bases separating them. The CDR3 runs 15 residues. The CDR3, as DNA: TGTGCCAGCAGGCCAGGCGCCGGGACAAGTCCCGAGCAGTACTTC. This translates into CASRPGAGTSPEQYF.

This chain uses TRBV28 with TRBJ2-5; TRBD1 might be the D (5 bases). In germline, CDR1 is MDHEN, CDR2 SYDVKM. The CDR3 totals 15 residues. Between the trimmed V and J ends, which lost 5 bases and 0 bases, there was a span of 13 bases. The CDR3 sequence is CASSRLTGNQETQYF. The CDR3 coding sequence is TGTGCCAGCAGTCGCCTTACAGGCAACCAAGAGACCCAGTACTTC.